What follows is one T cell receptor (beta chain) and its context. Its antigen is unidentified. Germline CDR1 is SQVTM and CDR2 is ANQGSEA. Trimming pared 5 bases from V and 3 bases from J, leaving 10 bases between. The CDR3 covers 12 residues. The data were taken from a study of identical twins. General observations from the study: Weaker excess twin sharing was seen among beta out-of-frame sequences. It was cross-sectional statistical analysis, not following the same donors, that the conclusions relied on. Insertions were fewer in abundant cord blood beta clonotypes, whereas memory repertoires showed none of this pattern.

Template switching added a universal primer binding site, and final cDNA carried unique molecular identifiers. TCRdb redid the calling of the 5' RACE reads with MiXCR, one entry per CDR3 protein. The data show roughly 250,000 distinct CDR3 sequences, with 11% to 15% seen just once and approximately 8.8% held by the top ten. The sequenced material came from memory (CD45RO+) T cells sorted from blood. This chain connects TRBV29-1 to TRBJ2-5; D gene ambiguous. The receptor's source is a woman between 18 and 29 years old in good health. The CDR3 DNA reads TGCAGCGTTACGGACGACAAAGAGACCCAGTACTTC. It yields the protein CSVTDDKETQYF.